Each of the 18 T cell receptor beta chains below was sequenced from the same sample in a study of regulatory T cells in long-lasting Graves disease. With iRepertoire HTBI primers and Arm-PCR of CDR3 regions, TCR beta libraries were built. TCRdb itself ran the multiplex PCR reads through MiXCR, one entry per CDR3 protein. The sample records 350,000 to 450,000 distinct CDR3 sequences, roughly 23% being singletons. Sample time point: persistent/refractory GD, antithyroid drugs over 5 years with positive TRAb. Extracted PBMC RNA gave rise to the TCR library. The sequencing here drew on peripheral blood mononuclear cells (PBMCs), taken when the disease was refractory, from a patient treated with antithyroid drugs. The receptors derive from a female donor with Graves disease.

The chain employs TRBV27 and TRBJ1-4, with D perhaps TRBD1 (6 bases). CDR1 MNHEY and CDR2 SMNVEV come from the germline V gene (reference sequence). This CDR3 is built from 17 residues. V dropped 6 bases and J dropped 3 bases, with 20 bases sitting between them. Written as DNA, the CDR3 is TGTGCCAGCAGCCCCCTCGGGGGGCTAAGCGCTAATGAAAAACTGTTTTTT. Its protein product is CASSPLGGLSANEKLFF. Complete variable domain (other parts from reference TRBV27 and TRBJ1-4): EAQVTQNPRYLITVTGKKLTVTCSQNMNHEYMSWYRQDPGLGLRQIYYSMNVEVTDKGDVPEGYKVSRKEKRNFPLILESPSPNQTSLYFCASSPLGGLSANEKLFFGSGTQLSVL.

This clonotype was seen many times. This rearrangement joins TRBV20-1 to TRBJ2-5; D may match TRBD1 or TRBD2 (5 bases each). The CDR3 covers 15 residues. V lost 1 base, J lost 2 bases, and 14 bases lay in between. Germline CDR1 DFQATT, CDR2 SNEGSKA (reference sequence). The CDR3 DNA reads TGCAGTGCTAGAGTTTGGGGACCTTCTCAAGAGACCCAGTACTTC. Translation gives CSARVWGPSQETQYF.

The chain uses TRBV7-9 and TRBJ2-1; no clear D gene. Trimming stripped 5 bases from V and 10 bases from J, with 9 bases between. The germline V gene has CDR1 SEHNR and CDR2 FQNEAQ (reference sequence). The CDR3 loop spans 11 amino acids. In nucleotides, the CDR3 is TGTGCCAGCAGCCTTAATCGAGAGCAGTTCTTC. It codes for CASSLNREQFF.

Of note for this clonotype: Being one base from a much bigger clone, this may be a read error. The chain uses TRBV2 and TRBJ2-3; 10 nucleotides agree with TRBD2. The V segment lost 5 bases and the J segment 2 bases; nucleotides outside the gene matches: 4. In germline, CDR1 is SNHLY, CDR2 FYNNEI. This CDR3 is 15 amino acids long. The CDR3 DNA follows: TGTGCCAGCAGTTACGGGACTAGCGACACAGATACGCAGTATTTT. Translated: CASSYGTSDTDTQYF.

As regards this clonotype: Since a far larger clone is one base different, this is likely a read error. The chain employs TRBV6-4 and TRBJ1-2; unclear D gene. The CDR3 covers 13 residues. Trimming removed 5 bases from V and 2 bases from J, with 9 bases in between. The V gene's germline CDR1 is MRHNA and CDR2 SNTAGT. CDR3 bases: TGTGCCAGCAGTACCGACCCAAACTATGGCTACACCTTC. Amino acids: CASSTDPNYGYTF.

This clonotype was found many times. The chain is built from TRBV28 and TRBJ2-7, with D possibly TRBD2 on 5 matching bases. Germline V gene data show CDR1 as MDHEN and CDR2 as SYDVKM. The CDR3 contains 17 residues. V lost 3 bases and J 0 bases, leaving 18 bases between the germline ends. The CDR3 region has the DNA TGTGCCAGCAGTTTCGACCCCGGACTCAAGTTCTCCTACGAGCAGTACTTC. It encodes CASSFDPGLKFSYEQYF.

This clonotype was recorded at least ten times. The chain's CDR3 is CASSFIAGGETQYF. For the CDR3, the DNA is TGTGCCAGCAGTTTCATAGCGGGAGGGGAGACCCAGTACTTC. The chain joins TRBV2 to TRBJ2-5, with 11 bases lining up with TRBD2. From germline, CDR1 is SNHLY and CDR2 FYNNEI. Trimming at V came to 5 bases and at J to 5 bases, leaving 4 bases not matched to a gene. The CDR3 has 14 residues.

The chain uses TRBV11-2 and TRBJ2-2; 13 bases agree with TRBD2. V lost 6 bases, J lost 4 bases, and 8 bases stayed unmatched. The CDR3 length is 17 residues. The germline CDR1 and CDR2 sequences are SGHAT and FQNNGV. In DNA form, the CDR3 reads TGTGCCAGCAGGATACTAGCGGGAGGGCCGGGCACCGGGGAGCTGTTTTTT. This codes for CASRILAGGPGTGELFF.

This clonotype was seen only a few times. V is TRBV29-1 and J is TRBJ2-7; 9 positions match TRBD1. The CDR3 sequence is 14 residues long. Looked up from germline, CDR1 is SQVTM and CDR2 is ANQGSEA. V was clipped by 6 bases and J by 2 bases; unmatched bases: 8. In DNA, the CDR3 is TGCAGCGTCCACGCGGGACAGGGTACCTACGAGCAGTACTTC. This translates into CSVHAGQGTYEQYF.

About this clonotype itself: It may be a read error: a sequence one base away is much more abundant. CDR3 loop: CASSFSDRSGNTEAFF. CDR3 coding DNA: TGCGCCAGCAGCTTCTCGGACAGGTCCGGGAACACTGAAGCTTTCTTT. The chain recombines TRBV5-1 with TRBJ1-1, with 7 bases identical to TRBD1. In germline, CDR1 is SGHRS, CDR2 YFSETQ. V dropped 2 bases and J dropped 1; count of bases not matched to a gene: 8. There are 16 residues in the CDR3.

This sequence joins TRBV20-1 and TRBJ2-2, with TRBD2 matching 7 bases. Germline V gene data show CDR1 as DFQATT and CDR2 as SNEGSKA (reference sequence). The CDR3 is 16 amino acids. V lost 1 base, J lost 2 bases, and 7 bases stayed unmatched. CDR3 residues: CSARGTLAANTGELFF. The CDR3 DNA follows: TGCAGTGCTAGAGGGACCCTAGCGGCAAACACCGGGGAGCTGTTTTTT.

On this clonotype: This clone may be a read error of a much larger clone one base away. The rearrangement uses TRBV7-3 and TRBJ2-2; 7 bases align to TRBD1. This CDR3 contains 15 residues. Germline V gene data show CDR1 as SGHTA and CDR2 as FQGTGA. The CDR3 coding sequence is TGTGCCAGCAGCCGACAGGGCTCGAACACCGGGGAGCTGCTTTTT. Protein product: CASSRQGSNTGELLF.

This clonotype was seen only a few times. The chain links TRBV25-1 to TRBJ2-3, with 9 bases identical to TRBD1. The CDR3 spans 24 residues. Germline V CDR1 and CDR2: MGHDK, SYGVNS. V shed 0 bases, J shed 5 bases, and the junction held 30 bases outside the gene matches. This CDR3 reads CASSEYIPGQGQGVTKELIDTQYF. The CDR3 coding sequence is TGTGCCAGCAGTGAATATATTCCGGGACAGGGCCAGGGGGTGACAAAGGAGTTGATAGATACGCAGTATTTT. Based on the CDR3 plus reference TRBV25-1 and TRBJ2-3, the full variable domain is EADIYQTPRYLVIGTGKKITLECSQTMGHDKMYWYQQDPGMELHLIHYSYGVNSTEKGDLSSESTVSRIRTEHFPLTLESARPSHTSQYLCASSEYIPGQGQGVTKELIDTQYFGPGTRLTVL.

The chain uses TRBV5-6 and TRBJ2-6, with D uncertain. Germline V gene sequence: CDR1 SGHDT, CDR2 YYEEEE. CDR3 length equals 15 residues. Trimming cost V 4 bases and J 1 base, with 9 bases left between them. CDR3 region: CASSGWLSGANVLTF. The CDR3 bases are TGTGCCAGCAGCGGGTGGCTTTCTGGGGCCAACGTCCTGACTTTC.

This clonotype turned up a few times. CDR3 nucleotides: TGCGCCAGCAGCCGGTCTATGGGCGAAGAGACCCAGTACTTC. This gives the protein CASSRSMGEETQYF. The chain is built from TRBV5-1 and TRBJ2-5; D is undetermined. Trimming took 4 bases from V and 3 from J, leaving 13 bases between them. The CDR3 consists of 14 residues. Looked up from germline, CDR1 is SGHRS and CDR2 is YFSETQ.

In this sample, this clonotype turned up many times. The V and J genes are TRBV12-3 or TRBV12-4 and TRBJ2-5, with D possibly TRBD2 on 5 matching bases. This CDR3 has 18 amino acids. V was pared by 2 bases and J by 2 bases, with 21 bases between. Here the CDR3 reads CASSLRGYQRTNQETQYF. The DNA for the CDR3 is TGTGCCAGCAGTTTACGGGGTTACCAGCGTACCAATCAAGAGACCCAGTACTTC.

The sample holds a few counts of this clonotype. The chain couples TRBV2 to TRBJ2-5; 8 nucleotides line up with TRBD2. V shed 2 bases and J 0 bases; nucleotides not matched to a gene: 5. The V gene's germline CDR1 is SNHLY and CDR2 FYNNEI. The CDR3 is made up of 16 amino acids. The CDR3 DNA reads TGTGCCAGCAGTGAAATCCCGGGAGGGTACCAAGAGACCCAGTACTTC. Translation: CASSEIPGGYQETQYF. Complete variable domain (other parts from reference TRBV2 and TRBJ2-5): EPEVTQTPSHQVTQMGQEVILRCVPISNHLYFYWYRQILGQKVEFLVSFYNNEISEKSEIFDDQFSVERPDGSNFTLKIRSTKLEDSAMYFCASSEIPGGYQETQYFGPGTRLLVL.

CDR3 sequence (DNA): TGTGCCAGCAGCCACGGAAACACCGGGGAGCTGTTTTTT. Residues: CASSHGNTGELFF. The rearrangement joins TRBV3-1 to TRBJ2-2; no clear D gene. V was trimmed by 3 bases and J by 2 bases, leaving 4 bases between them. Germline CDR1 LGHDT, CDR2 YNNKEL (reference sequence). This CDR3 is 13 amino acids long.